This TCR beta chain emerged from a study of identical twins. TCRdb passed the 5' RACE reads through MiXCR, listing each CDR3 protein once. The sample lists 260,000 or so distinct CDR3 sequences, approximately 7.9% seen once, with about 5.6% in the top ten. V lost 2 bases and J 1 base, leaving 15 bases between the germline ends. Germline-derived CDR1 and CDR2 are MNHEY and SVGAGI. The CDR3 runs to 17 residues. These data were also reused for a study on yellow fever vaccine responses in identical twins.

This receptor was obtained from a woman aged 18-30 years in good health. The chain uses TRBV6-5 and TRBJ2-1; either TRBD1 or TRBD2 may supply D (5 bases each). The sample taken for sequencing was CD8+ T cells sorted from blood. CDR3 in DNA: TGTGCCAGCAGTTACGCCCAAGTTTGGGGGTCCTACAATGAGCAGTTCTTC. Translating it yields CASSYAQVWGSYNEQFF.